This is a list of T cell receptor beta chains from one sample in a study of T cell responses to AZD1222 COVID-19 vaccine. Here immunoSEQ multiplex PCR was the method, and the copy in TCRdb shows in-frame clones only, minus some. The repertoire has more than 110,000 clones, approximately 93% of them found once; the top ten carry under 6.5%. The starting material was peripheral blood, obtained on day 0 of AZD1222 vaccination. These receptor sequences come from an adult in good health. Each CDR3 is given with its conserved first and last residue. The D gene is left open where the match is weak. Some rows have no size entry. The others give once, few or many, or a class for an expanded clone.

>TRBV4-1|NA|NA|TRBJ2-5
TGCGCCAGCAGCCAAGGAGGGGGGCGCGAGACCCAGTACTTC
CASSQGGGRETQYF
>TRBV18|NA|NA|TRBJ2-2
TGTGCCAGCTCACATCTGGACAGGAACACCGGGGAGCTGTTTTTT
CASSHLDRNTGELFF
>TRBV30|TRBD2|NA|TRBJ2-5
TGTGCCTGGAGACAAATCGGGACTAGCGGGAAGTACCAAGAGACCCAGTACTTC
CAWRQIGTSGKYQETQYF
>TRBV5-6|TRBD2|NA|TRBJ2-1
TGTGCCAGCAGCTTGGCCGGCGGGAGCTCCTACAATGAGCAGTTCTTC
CASSLAGGSSYNEQFF
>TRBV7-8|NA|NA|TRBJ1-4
TGTGCCAGCAGCTTGGACACACTTAATGAAAAACTGTTTTTT
CASSLDTLNEKLFF
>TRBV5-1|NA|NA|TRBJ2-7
TGCGCCAGCAGCTTGGGGCTTTTGGGGGCAGTCCCCTACGAGCAGTACTTC
CASSLGLLGAVPYEQYF
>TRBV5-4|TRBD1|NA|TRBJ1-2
TGTGCCAGCAGCCTACGAACGACAGGGAATGGCTACACCTTC
CASSLRTTGNGYTF
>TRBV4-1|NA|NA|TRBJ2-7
TGCGCCAGCAGCCAAGATTGGGACGCAGCCTACGAGCAGTACTTC
CASSQDWDAAYEQYF
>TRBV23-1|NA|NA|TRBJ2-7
TGCGCCAGCAAGACGGCTAGAGGAAGCTCCTACGAGCAGTACTTC
CASKTARGSSYEQYF
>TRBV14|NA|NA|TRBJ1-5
TGTGCCAGCAGCCCCTCCCGTTGGCCCCAGCATTTT
CASSPSRWPQHF
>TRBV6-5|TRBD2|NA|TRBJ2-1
TGTGCCAGCAGTCCTACGGGACTAGCGCCGAATGAGCAGTTCTTC
CASSPTGLAPNEQFF
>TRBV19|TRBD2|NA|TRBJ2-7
TGTGCCAGTAGTATTTCTTTGGGGGAGGGCCTCCACGAGCAGTACTTC
CASSISLGEGLHEQYF
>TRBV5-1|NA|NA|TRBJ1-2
TGCGCCAGCAGCCCCGGACGGCTGTTATCCTATGGCTACACCTTC
CASSPGRLLSYGYTF
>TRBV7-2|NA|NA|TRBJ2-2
TGTGCCAGCAGCTTGACACCATGGAACACCGGGGAGCTGTTTTTT
CASSLTPWNTGELFF
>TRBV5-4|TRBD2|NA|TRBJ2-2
TGTGCCAGCAGCGAGGGACTAGCGGGTCCGAACACCGGGGAGCTGTTTTTT
CASSEGLAGPNTGELFF
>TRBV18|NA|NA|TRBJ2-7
TGTGCCAGCTCACTGAACGGAGAGACCTACGAGCAGTACTTC
CASSLNGETYEQYF
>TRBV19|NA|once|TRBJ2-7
TGTGCCAGTAGTGAACAGACGGGGTGGGGGTACGAGCAGTACTTC
CASSEQTGWGYEQYF
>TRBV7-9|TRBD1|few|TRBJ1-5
TGTGCCAGCAGCCGAAGGACAGGCCGCAATCAGCCCCAGCATTTT
CASSRRTGRNQPQHF
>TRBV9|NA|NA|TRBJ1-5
TGTGCCAGCAGCGGTCGTGGCAATCAGCCCCAGCATTTT
CASSGRGNQPQHF
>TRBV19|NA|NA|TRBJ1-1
TGTGCCAGTAGACCTACGTGGGGGGAAACTGAAGCTTTCTTT
CASRPTWGETEAFF
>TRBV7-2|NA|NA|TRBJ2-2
TGTGCCAGCAGCTTCCCTCAGGGAAGCACCGGGGAGCTGTTTTTT
CASSFPQGSTGELFF
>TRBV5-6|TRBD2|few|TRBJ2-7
TGTGCCAGCAGCTTTGGACTAGCGGGAGTTTCCTACGAGCAGTACTTC
CASSFGLAGVSYEQYF
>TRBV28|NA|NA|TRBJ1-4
TGTGCCAGCAGTTTTGAGCTGGAACTGTTTTTT
CASSFELELFF
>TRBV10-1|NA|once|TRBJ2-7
TGCGCCAGCAGTTCCGGGACCCGACCCTACGAGCAGTACTTC
CASSSGTRPYEQYF
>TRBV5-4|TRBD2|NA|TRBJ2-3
TGTGCCAGCAGCCCGACTAGCGGGAGGGCGGTAGATACGCAGTATTTT
CASSPTSGRAVDTQYF
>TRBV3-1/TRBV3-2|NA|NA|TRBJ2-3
TGTGCCAGCAGCCAGACAGGCATTACAGATACGCAGTATTTT
CASSQTGITDTQYF
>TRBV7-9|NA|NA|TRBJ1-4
TGTGCCAGCAGCACTAATGAAAAACTGTTTTTT
CASSTNEKLFF
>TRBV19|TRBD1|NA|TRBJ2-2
TGTGCCAGTAGTATGGCTCAGGGGGTCGGGGAGCTGTTTTTT
CASSMAQGVGELFF
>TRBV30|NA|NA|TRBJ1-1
TGTGCCTGGAGTGTCTCGGCGAACACTGAAGCTTTCTTT
CAWSVSANTEAFF
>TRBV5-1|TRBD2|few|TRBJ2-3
TGCGCCAGCAGCTTGGTCCTAGCGGGAGCTGATACGCAGTATTTT
CASSLVLAGADTQYF
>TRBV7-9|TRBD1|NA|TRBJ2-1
TGTGCCAGCAGCCCCCGGACAGGGTACGATGAGCAGTTCTTC
CASSPRTGYDEQFF
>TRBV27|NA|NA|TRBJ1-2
TGTGCCAGCAGTTTTGGGGCAGGCCCTTGGGGAGGCTACACCTTC
CASSFGAGPWGGYTF
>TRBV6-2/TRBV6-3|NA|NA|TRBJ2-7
TGTGCCAGCAGTTACGGGCAGGGGATCTCCTACGAGCAGTACTTC
CASSYGQGISYEQYF
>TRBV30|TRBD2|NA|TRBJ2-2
TGTGCCTGGAGTGTACGACTAGCGGGAGGGCCCCGCACCGGGGAGCTGTTTTTT
CAWSVRLAGGPRTGELFF
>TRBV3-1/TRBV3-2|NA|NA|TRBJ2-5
TGTGCCAGCAGCCAAGACCGCCAAGAGACCCAGTACTTC
CASSQDRQETQYF
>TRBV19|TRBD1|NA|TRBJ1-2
TGTGCCAGTAAATGGGGACAGGGGGCGTACTATGGCTACACCTTC
CASKWGQGAYYGYTF
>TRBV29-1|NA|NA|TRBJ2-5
TGCAGCGTTGAAGTCCGGGTGGCGGAGACCCAGTACTTC
CSVEVRVAETQYF
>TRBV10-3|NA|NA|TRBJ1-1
TGTGCCATCAGTGAGTCCCGCGGGGATTCGACTGAAGCTTTCTTT
CAISESRGDSTEAFF
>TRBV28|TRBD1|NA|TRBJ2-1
TGTGCCAGCAGTTCTCCGGGACAGGGGGCCGATGAGCAGTTCTTC
CASSSPGQGADEQFF
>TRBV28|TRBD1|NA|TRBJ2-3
TGTGCCAGCAGAACAGGGGCAGATACGCAGTATTTT
CASRTGADTQYF
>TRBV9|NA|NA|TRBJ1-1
TGTGCCAGCAGCGTAGGAAGTGGGACTGAAGCTTTCTTT
CASSVGSGTEAFF